Below are 28 T cell receptor beta chains sequenced from a single sample in a study of cytomegalovirus exposure and HLA in healthy donors. This PCR relied on a set of 60 Vbeta primers and 13 Jbeta primers. TCRdb keeps only in-frame clones here, not all; method: immunoSEQ multiplex PCR. Here the sample spans around 130,000 clones, around four fifths being singletons. The sample comprised PBMCs. The receptor set was obtained from a male donor in good health and CMV-seropositive.

This chain uses TRBV7-2 with TRBJ1-5; D is undetermined. The CDR3 extends over 16 amino acids. The V end was cut by 2 bases, the J end by 0 bases, with 11 bases between. CDR1 is SGHTA and CDR2 is FQGNSA in the germline V gene. CDR3 in amino acids: CASSLWAAYSNQPQHF. Written as DNA, the CDR3 is TGTGCCAGCAGCTTATGGGCAGCCTATAGCAATCAGCCCCAGCATTTT.

The J gene is TRBJ2-2, the V gene TRBV21-1; TRBD2, as called in the table, went unchecked against the DNA. TRBV21-1 is a documented pseudogene. The CDR3 is made up of 17 amino acids. The CDR3 nucleotides are TGTGCCAGCAGCCTAAGGGACTCTCCGGGAGCGGCCGGGGAGCTGTTTTTT. Its protein is CASSLRDSPGAAGELFF.

The V call is TRBV19, the J call TRBJ2-5, with 7 bases that match TRBD1. Germline values: CDR1 LNHDA, CDR2 SQIVND (reference sequence). J lost 3 bases, V lost 3 bases, and 4 bases had no gene match. This CDR3 contains 14 residues. For the CDR3, the DNA is TGTGCCAGTAGTATCAGGGGGTGGAAAGAGACCCAGTACTTC. Protein sequence: CASSIRGWKETQYF.

This clone was recorded only once. This chain uses TRBV5-1 with TRBJ2-2; TRBD2 agrees at 8 bases. The CDR3 covers 16 residues. Germline V gene lookup returns CDR1 SGHRS and CDR2 YFSETQ. V trimming: 4 bases; J trimming: 5 bases; junction bases outside the gene matches: 10. CDR3 amino acids: CASSPGASGPTGELFF. CDR3 bases: TGCGCCAGCAGCCCGGGGGCTAGCGGGCCTACCGGGGAGCTGTTTTTT.

This clone is a singleton in its sample. J is TRBJ2-1 and V is TRBV4-3; 9 bases fit TRBD2. The CDR3 covers 18 residues. Germline V gene data show CDR1 as LGHNA and CDR2 as YSLEER. J lost 0 bases, V lost 2 bases, and 8 bases had no gene match. In DNA form, the CDR3 reads TGCGCCAGCAGCCAAAGGGTAGCGGGAGTGATCTCCTACAATGAGCAGTTCTTC. It yields the protein CASSQRVAGVISYNEQFF.

This rearrangement joins TRBV19 to TRBJ2-1; 7 bases are shared with TRBD2. V was clipped by 3 bases and J by 9 bases; unmatched bases: 8. Germline CDR1 and CDR2: LNHDA and SQIVND (reference sequence). This CDR3 has 14 residues. The CDR3: CASSITAGVSEQFF. The CDR3 DNA reads TGTGCCAGTAGTATCACGGCGGGAGTTTCTGAGCAGTTCTTC.

The chain carries TRBV27 and TRBJ2-7; 7 bases agree with TRBD2. Germline V gene lookup returns CDR1 MNHEY and CDR2 SMNVEV (reference sequence). CDR3 length: 15 residues. V trimming: 3 bases; J trimming: 4 bases; junction bases outside the gene matches: 9. CDR3 residues: CASSLGREQIYEQYF. CDR3 sequence (DNA): TGTGCCAGCAGTTTGGGGCGGGAGCAAATATACGAGCAGTACTTC.

The chain employs TRBV7-9 and TRBJ1-2; D unresolved. The CDR3 is 13 amino acids. Trimming removed 5 bases from V and 8 bases from J, with 15 bases in between. Germline V gene data show CDR1 as SEHNR and CDR2 as FQNEAQ (reference sequence). The CDR3 loop reads CASSPSSPWGYTF. The CDR3, as DNA: TGTGCCAGCAGCCCTAGTTCCCCTTGGGGCTACACCTTC.

This clone was detected only a few times. Sequence at one end of the junction differs from germline and may be a read error. The chain carries TRBV7-9 and TRBJ1-4, with TRBD1 matching over 9 bases. CDR3 length: 13 amino acids. Germline V gene data show CDR1 as SEHNR and CDR2 as FQNEAQ (reference sequence). The CDR3, as DNA: TGTTCCAGCAGCCGGACAGGGGATGAAAAACTGTTTTTT. Translation: CSSSRTGDEKLFF. Filled out from reference TRBV7-9 and TRBJ1-4, the complete variable domain reads DTGVSQNPRHKITKRGQNVTFRCDPISEHNRLYWYRQTLGQGPEFLTYFQNEAQLEKSRLLSDRFSAERPKGSFSTLEIQRTEQGDSAMYLCSSSRTGDEKLFFGSGTQLSVL.

The DNA of the CDR3 is TGCGCCAGCAGCCAAGACGGCGGGAGGGCCGGGGTTACGCAGTATTTT. Its translation is CASSQDGGRAGVTQYF. The V and J genes are TRBV4-3 and TRBJ2-3; 9 positions match TRBD2. From germline, CDR1 is LGHNA and CDR2 YSLEER. The CDR3 runs to 16 residues. The V gene end was trimmed by 0 bases and the J gene end by 8 bases; junction bases not matched to a gene: 9.

This clone appeared a few times. This rearrangement joins TRBV6-4 to TRBJ1-2; no clear D. With 0 bases removed from V and 4 bases from J, the gap between germline ends came to 9 bases. Germline CDR1 reads MRHNA; CDR2 reads SNTAGT. The CDR3 is 14 residues long. The chain's CDR3 is CASSDSPGSYGYTF. As DNA, the CDR3 is TGTGCCAGCAGTGACTCCCCAGGAAGCTATGGCTACACCTTC.

The chain joins TRBV19 to TRBJ2-1, with 7 bases matching TRBD1. CDR1 and CDR2 from the germline V gene are LNHDA and SQIVND (reference sequence). CDR3 length: 14 amino acids. V trimming: 5 bases; J trimming: 6 bases; junction bases outside the gene matches: 7. The CDR3 is CASSARQGFNEQFF. Written as DNA, the CDR3 is TGTGCCAGTAGTGCCCGACAGGGATTCAATGAGCAGTTCTTC.

This clone has just a few counts. The chain links TRBV18 to TRBJ1-5, with 7 bases lining up with TRBD1. J lost 4 bases, V lost 3 bases, and 6 bases had no gene match. Germline V CDR1 and CDR2: KGHSH, LQKENI. The CDR3 length is 15 residues. As DNA, the CDR3 is TGTGCCAGCTCACCCGGACAGGAGACAAATCAGCCCCAGCATTTT. As protein: CASSPGQETNQPQHF.

V and J are TRBV4-3 and TRBJ2-1, with TRBD2 matching 7 bases. The ends lost 0 bases at V and 2 bases at J; junction bases unmatched: 10. CDR3 length equals 18 residues. From germline, CDR1 is LGHNA and CDR2 YSLEER. The CDR3 bases are TGCGCCAGCAGCCAAGAAGACGGAGGACTAGAGCCCTACAATGAGCAGTTCTTC. It is translated as CASSQEDGGLEPYNEQFF.

The gene calls are TRBV29-1 and TRBJ2-6, with D possibly being TRBD2 (6 bases). This CDR3 has 14 amino acids. Trimming removed 7 bases from V and 1 base from J, with 11 bases in between. The germline V gene encodes CDR1 SQVTM and CDR2 ANQGSEA. CDR3 bases: TGCAGCGGGGGGGACGGGTCTGGGGCCAACGTCCTGACTTTC. Translated, it gives CSGGDGSGANVLTF.

The V gene is TRBV28, the J gene TRBJ2-5; perhaps TRBD2 as D (7 bases). Germline CDR1 reads MDHEN; CDR2 reads SYDVKM. Trimming took off 2 bases at V and 1 base at J, with 14 bases between the two ends. The CDR3 is 16 amino acids. The CDR3 DNA reads TGTGCCAGCAGTTTAAGGCAGGGAGGGGGCCAAGAGACCCAGTACTTC. This codes for CASSLRQGGGQETQYF.

This sequence joins TRBV28 and TRBJ2-5; TRBD1 is a possible D gene (5 bases). The V gene lost 3 bases and the J gene lost 5 bases, with 13 bases spanning the gap. The germline V gene encodes CDR1 MDHEN and CDR2 SYDVKM. The CDR3 spans 14 residues. CDR3 protein: CASSFKQGKETQYF. CDR3 DNA sequence: TGTGCCAGCAGTTTTAAGCAGGGCAAGGAGACCCAGTACTTC.

This chain links TRBV30 with TRBJ2-3; 8 bases match TRBD1. Germline values: CDR1 GTSNPN, CDR2 SVGIG (reference sequence). Trimming removed 4 bases from V and 4 bases from J; junction bases left unmatched: 1. The CDR3 sequence is 12 residues long. Here the CDR3 DNA reads TGTGCCTGGACAGGGGGCGCAGATACGCAGTATTTT. Protein: CAWTGGADTQYF.

This clone was found a few times. This chain joins TRBV5-6 and TRBJ2-7, with 11 bases identical to TRBD2. CDR1 is SGHDT and CDR2 is YYEEEE in the germline V gene. V lost 4 bases, J lost 2 bases, and 2 bases stayed unmatched. This CDR3 has 14 amino acids. This CDR3 is CASSPGLAAYEQYF. The CDR3 DNA is TGTGCCAGCAGCCCGGGACTAGCGGCCTACGAGCAGTACTTC.

The rearrangement links TRBV7-9 to TRBJ1-1; 8 bases map to TRBD1. The germline gives CDR1 SEHNR, CDR2 FQNEAQ (reference sequence). Losses at the gene ends were 3 bases for V and 5 bases for J; bases not matched to a gene: 2. The CDR3 loop spans 13 amino acids. The CDR3 here is CASSFGQGTEAFF. DNA of the CDR3: TGTGCCAGCAGCTTTGGACAGGGAACTGAAGCTTTCTTT.

The chain couples TRBV7-3 to TRBJ2-3, with 7 bases fitting TRBD2. The CDR3 extends over 13 amino acids. Germline V gene sequence: CDR1 SGHTA, CDR2 FQGTGA. V was clipped by 4 bases and J by 9 bases; unmatched bases: 7. CDR3 in amino acids: CASSSPGGGTQYF. The DNA for the CDR3 is TGTGCCAGCAGCTCCCCGGGGGGAGGCACGCAGTATTTT.

The chain couples TRBV6-5 to TRBJ2-1; a weak D match, TRBD1 (5 bases). The CDR3 consists of 14 residues. Germline CDR1 MNHEY, CDR2 SVGAGI. V shed 2 bases and J shed 5 bases, with 10 bases lying between them. Written as DNA, the CDR3 is TGTGCCAGCAGTTACGGCAGGGTAAACAATGAGCAGTTCTTC. It is translated as CASSYGRVNNEQFF.

The V gene is TRBV5-1, the J gene TRBJ2-7; perhaps TRBD1 as D (6 bases). The CDR3 has 15 amino acids. Germline CDR1 is SGHRS and CDR2 is YFSETQ. V was cut by 4 bases and J by 2 bases, with 16 bases left in between. CDR3 nucleotide sequence: TGCGCCAGCAGCCGGACAGCGTCTGCAGCCTACGAGCAGTACTTC. Translating gives CASSRTASAAYEQYF.

The chain employs TRBV7-9 and TRBJ2-1; TRBD2 matches 9 bases. The CDR3 extends over 12 amino acids. Trimming removed 1 base from V and 15 bases from J; junction bases left unmatched: 4. Germline V lookup: CDR1 SEHNR, CDR2 FQNEAQ (reference sequence). The CDR3 reads CASSLGREGLFF. The CDR3 DNA sequence: TGTGCCAGCAGCTTAGGGCGGGAGGGGTTGTTCTTC. Variable domain in full (rest from reference TRBV7-9 and TRBJ2-1): DTGVSQNPRHKITKRGQNVTFRCDPISEHNRLYWYRQTLGQGPEFLTYFQNEAQLEKSRLLSDRFSAERPKGSFSTLEIQRTEQGDSAMYLCASSLGREGLFFGPGTRLTVL.

This clone was observed a handful of times. The chain has TRBV28 and TRBJ1-4, with D possibly TRBD1 on 5 matching bases. Germline V gene lookup returns CDR1 MDHEN and CDR2 SYDVKM. The CDR3 loop spans 15 amino acids. Between the trimmed V and J ends, which lost 5 bases and 4 bases, there was a span of 14 bases. The CDR3 nucleotides are TGTGCCAGCAGTACCGGTCAGGGAGGTAATGAAAAACTGTTTTTT. Protein product: CASSTGQGGNEKLFF. Full variable domain (missing parts from reference TRBV28 and TRBJ1-4): DVKVTQSSRYLVKRTGEKVFLECVQDMDHENMFWYRQDPGLGLRLIYFSYDVKMKEKGDIPEGYSVSREKKERFSLILESASTNQTSMYLCASSTGQGGNEKLFFGSGTQLSVL.

This chain links TRBV15 with TRBJ2-7; 14 bases match TRBD2. V shed 3 bases and J 2 bases; nucleotides not matched to a gene: 6. The CDR3 covers 17 residues. Germline assignment: CDR1 LNHNV and CDR2 YYDKDF (reference sequence). The chain's CDR3 is CATSRGTSGSSAYEQYF. CDR3 nucleotide sequence: TGTGCCACCAGCAGGGGGACTAGCGGGAGTTCCGCCTACGAGCAGTACTTC. Full variable domain (outside the CDR3, taken from reference TRBV15 and TRBJ2-7): DAMVIQNPRYQVTQFGKPVTLSCSQTLNHNVMYWYQQKSSQAPKLLFHYYDKDFNNEADTPDNFQSRRPNTSFCFLDIRSPGLGDTAMYLCATSRGTSGSSAYEQYFGPGTRLTVT.

J is TRBJ1-2 and V is TRBV27, with D tentatively TRBD1 (5 bases). In germline, CDR1 is MNHEY, CDR2 SMNVEV (reference sequence). The CDR3 is made up of 13 amino acids. V was trimmed by 1 base and J by 4 bases, leaving 7 bases between them. For the CDR3, the DNA is TGTGCCAGCAGTTTATTGGGGGGCTATGGCTACACCTTC. Translating gives CASSLLGGYGYTF.

V usage is TRBV4-1 and J usage is TRBJ2-2, with 8 positions matching TRBD2. V gave up 0 bases and J gave up 1 base; unmatched junction bases: 10. In germline, CDR1 is MGHRA, CDR2 YSYEKL. The CDR3 sequence is 19 residues long. The DNA of the CDR3 is TGCGCCAGCAGCCAAGAAGAGGCGCGGGCGGGAGGGAACACCGGGGAGCTGTTTTTT. It codes for CASSQEEARAGGNTGELFF.